The 20 T cell receptor beta chains below were found in one sample sequenced in a study of T cells expressing NK-cell markers. TCRdb processed the 5' RACE reads again and assigns one entry to each CDR3 protein, with no DNA. Seen in this sample are about 380,000 distinct CDR3 sequences; the ten most common clones hold around 5.3%. Sequenced: blood T cells: a sorted CD56 or NKG2C T cell subset, CD4+ or CD8+ T cells, or bulk PBMC T cells (not recorded which). These receptors came from a man aged 18 to 69 in good health.

V gene TRBV11-2 combines with J gene TRBJ2-1; TCRdb's D call, TRBD2, is unchecked because there is no DNA. Germline V CDR1 and CDR2: SGHAT, FQNNGV. This CDR3 is 15 amino acids long. CDR3 sequence reads: CASSPGLAGDNEQFF.

The V call is TRBV6-5, the J call TRBJ1-5; TCRdb returns TRBD1, unconfirmable since there is no DNA. This CDR3 is 14 amino acids long. Germline lookup yields CDR1 MNHEY and CDR2 SVGAGI. CDR3 region: CASNSGAGNQPQHF.

The V and J genes are TRBV7-9 and TRBJ2-3; TCRdb outputs TRBD1, but without DNA this stays unchecked. The length of the CDR3 is 14 residues. Germline V CDR1 and CDR2: SEHNR, FQNEAQ (reference sequence). CDR3 protein: CASNLNQGGDTQYF.

This chain links TRBV3-1 with TRBJ2-5; TCRdb outputs TRBD2, but without DNA this stays unchecked. Germline V gives CDR1 LGHDT, CDR2 YNNKEL (reference sequence). CDR3 length: 13 residues. The CDR3: CASSRLASETQYF.

The CDR3 loop reads CASSAREGAKTQYF. The chain links TRBV21-1 to TRBJ2-5; the D gene TCRdb calls, TRBD1, cannot be checked with no DNA. TRBV21-1 is termed a pseudogene. The CDR3 is made up of 14 amino acids.

The chain links TRBV7-9 to TRBJ2-3; TCRdb's D gene call, TRBD1, goes unchecked for lack of DNA. CDR1 and CDR2 (germline): SEHNR, FQNEAQ (reference sequence). CDR3 length equals 15 residues. This chain's CDR3 is CASSSLGQGTDTQYF.

V and J are TRBV27 and TRBJ2-1; with no DNA, the TCRdb D assignment of TRBD2 cannot be verified. CDR3 length equals 17 residues. CDR1 and CDR2 from the germline V gene are MNHEY and SMNVEV (reference sequence). CDR3 region: CASSTRLAGVSNNEQFF.

Here the CDR3 reads CATCDRGTGELFF. The chain combines TRBV12-3 or TRBV12-4 with TRBJ2-2; there is no DNA to check the TCRdb D call of TRBD1. This CDR3 spans 13 amino acids.

The chain uses TRBV6-2 or TRBV6-3 and TRBJ2-3; the D call of TRBD1 rests on TCRdb alone, since no DNA is present to check it. The CDR3 spans 16 residues. Germline CDR1 is MNHEY and CDR2 is SVGEGT. CDR3 loop: CASRSDSWGSTDTQYF.

V and J are TRBV11-2 and TRBJ2-5; checking the TCRdb D call of TRBD2 is not possible without DNA. This CDR3 region has 16 residues. Germline-derived CDR1 and CDR2 are SGHAT and FQNNGV. CDR3 protein: CASSLTTSGGTETQYF.

The chain recombines TRBV11-2 with TRBJ2-1; TCRdb lists TRBD1, though no DNA is available to test this call. CDR1 and CDR2 (germline): SGHAT, FQNNGV. This CDR3 has 18 amino acids. This CDR3 reads CASSLRLAGATPYNEQFF.

V and J are TRBV5-1 and TRBJ2-1; TCRdb picks TRBD2, but there is no DNA to check that call. The germline V gene has CDR1 SGHRS and CDR2 YFSETQ. CDR3 length: 15 residues. The CDR3 sequence: CASSAGTSGVSEQFF.

The V gene is TRBV3-1, the J gene TRBJ2-2; TCRdb selects TRBD1, and the lack of DNA leaves this call unchecked. Germline values: CDR1 LGHDT, CDR2 YNNKEL (reference sequence). The CDR3 is 15 amino acids. CDR3 protein: CASSHRTGITGELFF. The full variable domain, its missing parts supplied by reference TRBV3-1 and TRBJ2-2, is DTAVSQTPKYLVTQMGNDKSIKCEQNLGHDTMYWYKQDSKKFLKIMFSYNNKELIINETVPNRFSPKSPDKAHLNLHINSLELGDSAVYFCASSHRTGITGELFFGEGSRLTVL.

The chain recombines TRBV12-3 or TRBV12-4 with TRBJ2-2; TCRdb calls TRBD2, which cannot be checked without DNA. The CDR3 is 18 residues long. CDR3 region: CASTQTGLAGGETGELFF.

This rearrangement joins TRBV9 to TRBJ1-5; checking the TCRdb D call of TRBD1 is not possible without DNA. From germline, CDR1 is SGDLS and CDR2 YYNGEE. CDR3 length: 16 residues. The CDR3 sequence is CASSETYRAGNQPQHF.

This sequence joins TRBV5-1 and TRBJ2-3; checking the TCRdb D call of TRBD2 is not possible without DNA. Germline V lookup: CDR1 SGHRS, CDR2 YFSETQ. The CDR3 length is 16 residues. Here the CDR3 reads CASSLDLAGLGDTQYF.

The chain links TRBV5-1 to TRBJ2-7; the TCRdb D gene call, TRBD1, has no DNA to confirm it. The CDR3 runs to 16 residues. CDR1 SGHRS and CDR2 YFSETQ come from the germline V gene. This CDR3 reads CASSPDRGTGTYEQYF.

This chain joins TRBV2 and TRBJ2-7; TCRdb's D call, TRBD1, is unchecked because there is no DNA. The CDR3 sequence is 16 residues long. Germline CDR1 is SNHLY and CDR2 is FYNNEI. The CDR3 sequence is CASSRVRQGARYEQYF.

The chain has TRBV20-1 and TRBJ2-1; the D gene TCRdb calls, TRBD2, cannot be checked with no DNA. The length of the CDR3 is 14 residues. Germline CDR1 and CDR2: DFQATT and SNEGSKA (reference sequence). The CDR3 spells CSAPRGVGDNEQFF.

The chain joins TRBV6-1 to TRBJ1-3; checking the TCRdb D call of TRBD1 is not possible without DNA. Germline values: CDR1 MNHNS, CDR2 SASEGT. The CDR3 loop spans 15 amino acids. The CDR3: CASTRTGGSGNTIYF.